This entry lists 26 T cell receptor beta chains sequenced from one sample in a study of cytomegalovirus exposure and HLA in healthy donors. A multiplex PCR was run with 60 Vbeta primers and 13 Jbeta primers. Repertoires were generated with immunoSEQ multiplex PCR, while TCRdb's copy carries only in-frame clones and drops some. The table has approximately 140,000 clones, around 78% seen once. Specimen: PBMCs. Every receptor here comes from a woman between 18 and 29 years old in good health and CMV-seronegative.

The chain joins TRBV29-1 to TRBJ1-1; D might be TRBD1 (6 bases). The CDR3 spans 12 residues. V was shortened by 7 bases and J by 1 base, with 10 bases between the two germline ends. Per the germline V gene, CDR1 is SQVTM and CDR2 is ANQGSEA. CDR3 nucleotides: TGCAGCGGCTCCAGGGGGAACACTGAAGCTTTCTTT. Translating gives CSGSRGNTEAFF.

This CDR3 reads CASSLYGTANYGYTF. In DNA, the CDR3 is TGTGCCAGCAGTTTATATGGGACAGCTAACTATGGCTACACCTTC. This chain links TRBV28 with TRBJ1-2; 7 bases align to TRBD1. Trimming took 1 base from V and 0 from J; bases not matched to a gene: 2. CDR1 and CDR2 from the germline V gene are MDHEN and SYDVKM. The CDR3 is 15 amino acids.

The gene calls are TRBV5-1 and TRBJ1-1; D might be TRBD1 (5 bases). V lost 1 base to trimming and J lost 1 base, with 8 bases between them. Germline V gene sequence: CDR1 SGHRS, CDR2 YFSETQ. The CDR3 runs 14 residues. CDR3 in DNA: TGCGCCAGCAGCTTGTGGCAGGGGAACACTGAAGCTTTCTTT. It encodes CASSLWQGNTEAFF.

This clone was found once. This chain links TRBV7-8 with TRBJ2-5, with 9 bases aligning to TRBD1. The CDR3 runs 15 residues. The germline gives CDR1 SGHVS, CDR2 FQNEAQ. V trimming: 3 bases; J trimming: 2 bases; junction bases outside the gene matches: 4. The DNA for the CDR3 is TGTGCCAGCAGCTTCGGGGGGACAGGGCAAGAGACCCAGTACTTC. Translation: CASSFGGTGQETQYF.

The chain links TRBV7-9 to TRBJ2-1; D perhaps matches TRBD2 (5 bases). Looked up from germline, CDR1 is SEHNR and CDR2 is FQNEAQ (reference sequence). The V gene lost 4 bases and the J gene lost 10 bases, with 23 bases spanning the gap. The CDR3 has 16 residues. The CDR3 loop reads CASSSPTRSNRVEQFF. The CDR3 DNA follows: TGTGCCAGCAGCTCCCCCACTAGGAGTAATCGCGTGGAGCAGTTCTTC. Combining the CDR3 with reference TRBV7-9 and TRBJ2-1 gives the whole variable domain DTGVSQNPRHKITKRGQNVTFRCDPISEHNRLYWYRQTLGQGPEFLTYFQNEAQLEKSRLLSDRFSAERPKGSFSTLEIQRTEQGDSAMYLCASSSPTRSNRVEQFFGPGTRLTVL.

The chain uses TRBV11-2 and TRBJ1-5; 9 bases line up with TRBD1. Looked up from germline, CDR1 is SGHAT and CDR2 is FQNNGV. This CDR3 region has 14 residues. With V trimmed by 4 bases and J by 6 bases, 4 bases remained unmatched. This chain's CDR3 is CASSSGQGSQPQHF. The CDR3 DNA is TGTGCCAGCAGCTCGGGACAGGGATCTCAGCCCCAGCATTTT.

This chain connects TRBV15 to TRBJ2-1, with TRBD2 identical over 7 bases. In germline, CDR1 is LNHNV, CDR2 YYDKDF (reference sequence). V lost 0 bases to trimming and J lost 9 bases; unmatched junction nucleotides: 5. The CDR3 spans 14 residues. DNA for the CDR3: TGTGCCACCAGCAGAGATCAGGGAGGGCGTGAGCAGTTCTTC. As protein: CATSRDQGGREQFF.

The J gene is TRBJ2-6, the V gene TRBV5-1, with D maybe TRBD2 (6 bases). This CDR3 is built from 19 residues. The V end was cut by 3 bases, the J end by 2 bases, with 21 bases between. The germline gives CDR1 SGHRS, CDR2 YFSETQ. The CDR3 sequence is CASSSYSGSIGTGANVLTF. CDR3 DNA sequence: TGCGCCAGCAGCTCATACTCCGGGAGCATAGGAACTGGGGCCAACGTCCTGACTTTC.

This clone was detected only a few times. The gene calls are TRBV7-9 and TRBJ2-7; TRBD1 might be the D (6 bases). Between the trimmed V and J ends, which lost 5 bases and 2 bases, there was a span of 16 bases. Germline CDR1 and CDR2: SEHNR and FQNEAQ (reference sequence). This CDR3 comprises 15 residues. CDR3 protein: CASSNRDPGAYEQYF. For the CDR3, the DNA is TGTGCCAGCAGCAACCGGGACCCAGGGGCCTACGAGCAGTACTTC.

The V gene is TRBV7-2, the J gene TRBJ2-1; 8 bases map to TRBD1. Germline V lookup: CDR1 SGHTA, CDR2 FQGNSA. This CDR3 contains 15 residues. V was pared by 4 bases and J by 6 bases, with 8 bases of the junction left unmatched. The CDR3 is CASSSLGDRSNEQFF. The DNA of the CDR3 is TGTGCCAGCAGCTCGTTAGGGGACAGGAGCAATGAGCAGTTCTTC.

The chain recombines TRBV9 with TRBJ2-5; 7 bases agree with TRBD1. The germline gives CDR1 SGDLS, CDR2 YYNGEE. The V and J ends lost 5 bases and 1 base, in that order; junction bases with no gene match: 17. The CDR3 sequence is 18 residues long. The CDR3 reads CASSAPGTAAYPQETQYF. The CDR3 coding sequence is TGTGCCAGCAGTGCGCCTGGGACAGCCGCTTACCCCCAAGAGACCCAGTACTTC.

The chain employs TRBV5-6 and TRBJ2-1, with TRBD2 matching 13 bases. Germline V gives CDR1 SGHDT, CDR2 YYEEEE. CDR3 size: 16 residues. Trimming cost V 2 bases and J 10 bases; bases outside gene matches: 9. CDR3 protein: CASSLPPPLAGGEQFF. CDR3 coding DNA: TGTGCCAGCAGCTTACCCCCCCCACTAGCGGGGGGGGAGCAGTTCTTC.

The genes are TRBV7-8 and TRBJ2-7, with TRBD1 matching over 12 bases. J lost 5 bases, V lost 3 bases, and 11 bases had no gene match. The CDR3 runs to 17 residues. CDR1 and CDR2 (germline): SGHVS, FQNEAQ. This chain's CDR3 is CASSFSSHGTGGHEQYV. The DNA of the CDR3 is TGTGCCAGCAGCTTCTCATCACACGGGACAGGGGGCCACGAGCAGTACGTC.

The V gene is TRBV4-1, the J gene TRBJ1-6; D call uncertain. V was shortened by 1 base and J by 5 bases, with 12 bases between the two germline ends. From germline, CDR1 is MGHRA and CDR2 YSYEKL. The CDR3 has 16 residues. CDR3 region: CASSQGPREDNSPLHF. CDR3 in DNA: TGCGCCAGCAGCCAAGGCCCGAGGGAGGATAATTCACCCCTCCACTTT.

This clone has just a few counts. The chain recombines TRBV6-6 with TRBJ2-7, with D perhaps TRBD1 (8 bases). The CDR3 is 14 residues long. V gave up 6 bases and J gave up 3 bases, with 15 bases separating them. CDR1 is MNHNY and CDR2 is SVGAGI in the germline V gene (reference sequence). CDR3 residues: CASRAGQALYEQYV. CDR3 in DNA: TGTGCCAGCAGAGCGGGACAGGCGCTCTACGAGCAGTACGTC.

The chain combines TRBV7-9 with TRBJ2-1; 7 bases line up with TRBD2. The V gene's germline CDR1 is SEHNR and CDR2 FQNEAQ (reference sequence). The CDR3 sequence is 17 residues long. The trim removed 0 bases at V and 3 bases at J, leaving 8 bases unmatched. CDR3 residues: CASSLASGRGIYNEQFF. CDR3 bases: TGTGCCAGCAGCTTAGCATCAGGGCGGGGGATCTACAATGAGCAGTTCTTC.

This chain joins TRBV2 and TRBJ2-5; no clear D. Gene TRBJ2-7 matches the end of the DNA better, so the J call may be wrong. From germline, CDR1 is SNHLY and CDR2 FYNNEI. CDR3 length: 11 amino acids. CDR3 nucleotide sequence: TGTGCCAGCAGACTAAATCGCGAGCAGTACTTC. It yields the protein CASRLNREQYF.

This clone appeared a single time. The chain combines TRBV7-8 with TRBJ1-1; D possibly corresponds to TRBD1 (5 bases). This CDR3 is 15 amino acids long. Trimming took 5 bases from V and 5 from J, leaving 18 bases between them. Germline CDR1 reads SGHVS; CDR2 reads FQNEAQ. The chain's CDR3 is CASSPHLWGTTEAFF. The CDR3 DNA sequence: TGTGCCAGCAGCCCGCACCTTTGGGGGACTACTGAAGCTTTCTTT.

The J gene is TRBJ1-2, the V gene TRBV2, with 7 nucleotides matching TRBD1. Germline-derived CDR1 and CDR2 are SNHLY and FYNNEI. J gave up 5 bases and V 6 bases, and 9 bases lay outside the gene matches. The CDR3 extends over 14 amino acids. CDR3 sequence reads: CASSVNRDSYGYTF. The DNA of the CDR3 is TGTGCCAGCAGCGTAAACCGGGACAGTTATGGCTACACCTTC.

The V call is TRBV7-2, the J call TRBJ1-2, with D tentatively TRBD1 (5 bases). Trimming stripped 1 base from V and 9 bases from J, with 15 bases between. CDR3 size: 14 residues. CDR1 and CDR2 (germline): SGHTA, FQGNSA. The CDR3 nucleotides read TGTGCCAGCAGCTTAGTCGAGACAGCCCCCCGCTACACCTTC. Its protein is CASSLVETAPRYTF.

The chain couples TRBV18 to TRBJ1-1; 7 nucleotides line up with TRBD1. The V and J ends lost 6 bases and 3 bases, in that order; junction bases with no gene match: 10. The CDR3 covers 15 residues. The germline V gene has CDR1 KGHSH and CDR2 LQKENI. CDR3 nucleotide sequence: TGTGCCAGCTCGCCTTTGGGACAGAGGGACACTGAAGCTTTCTTT. It codes for CASSPLGQRDTEAFF.

The chain couples TRBV7-8 to TRBJ2-3, with D tentatively TRBD2 (6 bases). Germline-derived CDR1 and CDR2 are SGHVS and FQNEAQ. Between the trimmed V and J ends, which lost 4 bases and 0 bases, there was a span of 14 bases. This CDR3 has 16 amino acids. Here the CDR3 DNA reads TGTGCCAGCAGCTCAATCCGCGGGGCAAGCACAGATACGCAGTATTTT. This codes for CASSSIRGASTDTQYF.

This clone was picked up one time. Here the CDR3 DNA reads TGTGCCAGCACCTGGGAGGAGAGCTCCTACAATGAGCAGTTCTTC. Translated, it gives CASTWEESSYNEQFF. This chain connects TRBV7-9 to TRBJ2-1, with D perhaps matching TRBD2 (6 bases). The CDR3 contains 15 residues. Trimming stripped 7 bases from V and 0 bases from J, with 13 bases between. CDR1 is SEHNR and CDR2 is FQNEAQ in the germline V gene (reference sequence).

The rearrangement joins TRBV4-3 to TRBJ2-1; no reliable D call. This CDR3 is built from 13 residues. The germline V gene encodes CDR1 LGHNA and CDR2 YSLEER. Trimming removed 3 bases at V and 3 bases at J, with 6 bases between. The chain's CDR3 is CASSQGHYNEQFF. The CDR3 DNA reads TGCGCCAGCAGCCAGGGCCACTACAATGAGCAGTTCTTC.

The genes are TRBV14 and TRBJ2-2, with 9 bases matching TRBD1. V dropped 3 bases and J dropped 7; count of bases not matched to a gene: 9. The CDR3 covers 16 residues. Germline loops: CDR1 SGHDN, CDR2 FVKESK. Here the CDR3 DNA reads TGTGCCAGCAGCCAGGCACCGGGACAGGGTTTCGGGGAGCTGTTTTTT. Its translation: CASSQAPGQGFGELFF. The whole variable domain, filled in from reference TRBV14 and TRBJ2-2, reads EAGVTQFPSHSVIEKGQTVTLRCDPISGHDNLYWYRRVMGKEIKFLLHFVKESKQDESGMPNNRFLAERTGGTYSTLKVQPAELEDSGVYFCASSQAPGQGFGELFFGEGSRLTVL.

The table lists this clone with a few counts. The genes are TRBV14 and TRBJ1-1; D ambiguous. Germline-derived CDR1 and CDR2 are SGHDN and FVKESK. Trimming removed 0 bases at V and 4 bases at J, with 9 bases between. There are 14 residues in the CDR3. The CDR3 nucleotides are TGTGCCAGCAGCCAAGATCGGGTATTCACTGAAGCTTTCTTT. Protein: CASSQDRVFTEAFF.